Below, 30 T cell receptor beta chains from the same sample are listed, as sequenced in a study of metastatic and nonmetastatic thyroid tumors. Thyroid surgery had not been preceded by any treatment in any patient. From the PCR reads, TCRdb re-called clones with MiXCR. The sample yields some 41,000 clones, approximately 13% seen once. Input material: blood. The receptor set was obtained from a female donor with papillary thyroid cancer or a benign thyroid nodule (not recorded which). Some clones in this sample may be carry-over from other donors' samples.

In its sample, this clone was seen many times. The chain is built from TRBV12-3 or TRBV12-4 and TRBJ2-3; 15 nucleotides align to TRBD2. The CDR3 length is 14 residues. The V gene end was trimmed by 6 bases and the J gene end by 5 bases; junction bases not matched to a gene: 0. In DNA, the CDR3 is TGTGCCAGCAGGGGACTAGCGGGAGGAGATACGCAGTATTTT. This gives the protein CASRGLAGGDTQYF.

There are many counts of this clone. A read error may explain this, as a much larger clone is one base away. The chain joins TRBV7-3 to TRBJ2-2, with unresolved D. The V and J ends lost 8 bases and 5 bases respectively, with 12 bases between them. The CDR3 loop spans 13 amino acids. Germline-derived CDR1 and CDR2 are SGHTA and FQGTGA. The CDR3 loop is CASGSSGTGELFF. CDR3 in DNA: TGTGCCAGCGGCTCCAGTGGAACCGGGGAGCTGTTTTTT.

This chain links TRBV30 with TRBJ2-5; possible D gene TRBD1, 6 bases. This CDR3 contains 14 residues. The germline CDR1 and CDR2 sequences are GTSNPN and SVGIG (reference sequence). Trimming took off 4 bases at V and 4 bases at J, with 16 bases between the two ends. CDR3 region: CAWTGAVWLETQYF. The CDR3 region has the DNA TGTGCCTGGACAGGGGCGGTATGGCTAGAGACCCAGTACTTC. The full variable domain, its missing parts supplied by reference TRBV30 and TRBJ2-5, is SQTIHQWPATLVQPVGSPLSLECTVEGTSNPNLYWYRQAAGRGLQLLFYSVGIGQISSEVPQNLSASRPQDRQFILSSKKLLLSDSGFYLCAWTGAVWLETQYFGPGTRLLVL.

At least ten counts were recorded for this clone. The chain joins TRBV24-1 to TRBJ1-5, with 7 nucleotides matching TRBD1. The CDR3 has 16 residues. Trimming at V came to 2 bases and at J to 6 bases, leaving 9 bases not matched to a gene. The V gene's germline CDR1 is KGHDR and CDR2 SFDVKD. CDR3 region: CATSDSDRAVSQPQHF. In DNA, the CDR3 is TGTGCCACCAGTGATTCTGACAGGGCAGTCAGTCAGCCCCAGCATTTT.

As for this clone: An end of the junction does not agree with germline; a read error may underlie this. CDR3 in DNA: TGTGCCAGCCGTTTATCGAGGCAGGGCTTCCCAGATACGAAGTATTTT. The encoded protein is CASRLSRQGFPDTKYF. The V and J genes are TRBV27 and TRBJ2-3; D might be TRBD1 (5 bases). There are 16 residues in the CDR3. Germline values: CDR1 MNHEY, CDR2 SMNVEV (reference sequence).

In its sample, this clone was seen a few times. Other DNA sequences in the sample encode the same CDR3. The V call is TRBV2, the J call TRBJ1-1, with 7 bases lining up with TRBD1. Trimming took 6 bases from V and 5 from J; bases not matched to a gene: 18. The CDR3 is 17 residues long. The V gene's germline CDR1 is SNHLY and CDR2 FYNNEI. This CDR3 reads CASRAPGRTSGGTEAFF. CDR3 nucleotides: TGTGCCAGCAGAGCCCCGGGACGGACTTCAGGGGGGACTGAAGCTTTCTTT.

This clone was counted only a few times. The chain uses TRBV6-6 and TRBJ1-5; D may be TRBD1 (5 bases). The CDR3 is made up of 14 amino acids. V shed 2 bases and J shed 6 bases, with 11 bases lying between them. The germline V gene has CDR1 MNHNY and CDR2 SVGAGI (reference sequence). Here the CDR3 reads CASSYNPGFQPQHF. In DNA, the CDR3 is TGTGCCAGCAGTTACAACCCAGGGTTTCAGCCCCAGCATTTT.

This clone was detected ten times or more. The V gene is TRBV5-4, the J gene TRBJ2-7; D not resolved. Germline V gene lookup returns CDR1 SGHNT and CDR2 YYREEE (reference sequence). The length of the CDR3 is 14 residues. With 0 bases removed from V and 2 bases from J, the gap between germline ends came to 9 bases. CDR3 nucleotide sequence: TGTGCCAGCAGCTTGGAGGGCAGTCCCTACGAGCAGTACTTC. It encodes CASSLEGSPYEQYF.

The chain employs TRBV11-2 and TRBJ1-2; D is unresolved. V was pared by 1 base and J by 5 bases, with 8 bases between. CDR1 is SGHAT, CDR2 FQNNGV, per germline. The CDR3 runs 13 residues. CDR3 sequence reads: CASSLGTEYGYTF. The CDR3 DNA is TGTGCCAGCAGCTTAGGGACGGAATATGGCTACACCTTC. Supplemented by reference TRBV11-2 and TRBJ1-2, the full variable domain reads EAGVAQSPRYKIIEKRQSVAFWCNPISGHATLYWYQQILGQGPKLLIQFQNNGVVDDSQLPKDRFSAERLKGVDSTLKIQPAKLEDSAVYLCASSLGTEYGYTFGSGTRLTVV.

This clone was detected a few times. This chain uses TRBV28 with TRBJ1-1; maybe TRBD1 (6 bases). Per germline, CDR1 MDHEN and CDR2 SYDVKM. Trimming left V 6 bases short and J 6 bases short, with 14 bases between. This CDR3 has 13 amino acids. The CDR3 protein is CASSRDTRSEAFF. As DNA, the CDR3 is TGTGCCAGCAGCCGGGACACAAGATCTGAAGCTTTCTTT.

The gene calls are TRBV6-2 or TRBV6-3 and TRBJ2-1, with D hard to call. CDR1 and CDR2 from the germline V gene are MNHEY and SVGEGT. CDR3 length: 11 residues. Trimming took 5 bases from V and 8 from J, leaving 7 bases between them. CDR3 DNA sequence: TGTGCCAGCAGTCCGGTCTATGAGCAGTTCTTC. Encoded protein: CASSPVYEQFF.

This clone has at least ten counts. The CDR3 region is CASSDPLAGGRGSTDTQYF. The CDR3 nucleotides are TGTGCCAGCAGCGATCCCCTAGCGGGAGGGCGTGGGAGCACAGATACGCAGTATTTT. The chain links TRBV7-2 to TRBJ2-3, with 12 bases matching TRBD2. The length of the CDR3 is 19 residues. Germline trimming cut 5 bases from V and 0 bases from J; bases unmatched to any gene: 12. Per the germline V gene, CDR1 is SGHTA and CDR2 is FQGNSA.

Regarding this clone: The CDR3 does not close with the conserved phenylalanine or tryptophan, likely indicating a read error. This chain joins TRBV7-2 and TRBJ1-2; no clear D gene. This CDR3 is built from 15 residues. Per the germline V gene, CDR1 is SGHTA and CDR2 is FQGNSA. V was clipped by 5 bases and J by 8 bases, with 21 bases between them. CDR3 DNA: TGTGCCAGCAGCCTCCAAGGGTCGATGGGAGGGGGCTACACCTTG. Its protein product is CASSLQGSMGGGYTL.

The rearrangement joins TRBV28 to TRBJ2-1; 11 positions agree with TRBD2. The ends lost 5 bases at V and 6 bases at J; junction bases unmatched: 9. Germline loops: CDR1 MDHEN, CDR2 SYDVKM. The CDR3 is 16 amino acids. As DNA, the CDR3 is TGTGCCAGCAGTCTGACTAGCGGGGACGAATCCAATGAGCAGTTCTTC. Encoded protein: CASSLTSGDESNEQFF.

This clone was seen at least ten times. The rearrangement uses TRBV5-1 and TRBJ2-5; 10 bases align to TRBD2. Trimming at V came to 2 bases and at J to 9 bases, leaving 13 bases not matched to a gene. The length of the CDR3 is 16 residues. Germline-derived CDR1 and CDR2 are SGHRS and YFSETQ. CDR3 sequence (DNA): TGCGCCAGCAGCTTTAGCTCTAGCGGGAGTGGTTCGGCCCAGTACTTC. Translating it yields CASSFSSSGSGSAQYF.

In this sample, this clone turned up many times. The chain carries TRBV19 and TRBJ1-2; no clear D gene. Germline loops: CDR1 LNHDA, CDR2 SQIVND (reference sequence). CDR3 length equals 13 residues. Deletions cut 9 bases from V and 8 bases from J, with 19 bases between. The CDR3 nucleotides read TGTGCCAGCCACGACCCGGCGAGGAGGGGCTACACCTTC. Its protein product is CASHDPARRGYTF.

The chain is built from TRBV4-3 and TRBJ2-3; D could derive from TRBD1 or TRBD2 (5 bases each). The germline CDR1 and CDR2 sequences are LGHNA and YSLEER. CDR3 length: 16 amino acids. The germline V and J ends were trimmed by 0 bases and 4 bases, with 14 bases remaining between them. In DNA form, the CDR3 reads TGCGCCAGCAGCCAAGATGTGGGGGAGTGGGCAGATACGCAGTATTTT. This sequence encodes CASSQDVGEWADTQYF.

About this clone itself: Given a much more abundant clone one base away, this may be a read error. Written as DNA, the CDR3 is TGTGCCAGCAGCTTAAAATTCGGCGTCAACACCGGGGAGCTGTTTTTT. Protein: CASSLKFGVNTGELFF. V is TRBV7-8 and J is TRBJ2-2; D gene ambiguous. V lost 2 bases, J lost 2 bases, and 12 bases lay in between. This CDR3 spans 16 amino acids. The germline V gene has CDR1 SGHVS and CDR2 FQNEAQ.

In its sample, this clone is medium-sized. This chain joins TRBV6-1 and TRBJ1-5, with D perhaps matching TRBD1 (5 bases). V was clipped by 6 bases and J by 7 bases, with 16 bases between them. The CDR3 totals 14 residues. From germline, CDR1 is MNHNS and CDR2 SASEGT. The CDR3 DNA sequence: TGTGCCAGCAGCCCTAACACACAGGTACAGCCCCAGCATTTT. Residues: CASSPNTQVQPQHF.

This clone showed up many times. CDR3 DNA: TGTGCCTGGACTAGCGGGGACTACAATGAGCAGTTCTTC. This encodes CAWTSGDYNEQFF. The rearrangement uses TRBV30 and TRBJ2-1, with 9 bases identical to TRBD2. CDR1 and CDR2 from the germline V gene are GTSNPN and SVGIG (reference sequence). This CDR3 comprises 13 residues. The V gene end was trimmed by 4 bases and the J gene end by 3 bases; junction bases not matched to a gene: 1.

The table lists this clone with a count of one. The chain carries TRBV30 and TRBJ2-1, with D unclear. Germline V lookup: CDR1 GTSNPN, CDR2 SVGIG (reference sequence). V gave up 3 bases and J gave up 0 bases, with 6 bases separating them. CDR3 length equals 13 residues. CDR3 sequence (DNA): TGTGCCTGGAGCCGGACCTCCTACAATGAGCAGTTCTTC. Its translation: CAWSRTSYNEQFF.

The CDR3 sequence is CASSISRLSSYNEQFF. CDR3 in DNA: TGTGCCAGCAGTATCAGTCGGTTGAGCTCCTACAATGAGCAGTTCTTC. The chain employs TRBV28 and TRBJ2-1, with D uncertain. Germline lookup yields CDR1 MDHEN and CDR2 SYDVKM. This CDR3 has 16 amino acids. V lost 5 bases, J lost 0 bases, and 14 bases lay in between.

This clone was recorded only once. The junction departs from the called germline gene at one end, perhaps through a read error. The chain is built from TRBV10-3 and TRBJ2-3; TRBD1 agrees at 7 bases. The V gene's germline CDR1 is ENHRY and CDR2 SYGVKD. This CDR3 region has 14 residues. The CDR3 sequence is CATTLGTVADKQYF. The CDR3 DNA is TGTGCCACCACCCTCGGGACAGTGGCAGATAAGCAGTATTTT.

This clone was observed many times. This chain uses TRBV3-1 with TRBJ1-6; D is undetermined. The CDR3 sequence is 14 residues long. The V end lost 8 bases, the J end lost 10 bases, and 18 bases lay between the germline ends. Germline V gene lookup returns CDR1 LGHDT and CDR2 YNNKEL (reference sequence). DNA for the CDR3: TGTGCCAGCCGCTTACATCAAGAGGGCTCACCCCTCCACTTT. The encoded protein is CASRLHQEGSPLHF.

DNA for the CDR3: TGTGCCAGCAGTCGCTGGGACTACAAAGCCATCCCGACAGAGCAGTTCTTC. It yields the protein CASSRWDYKAIPTEQFF. This chain joins TRBV27 and TRBJ2-1; 7 bases agree with TRBD2. The germline V gene encodes CDR1 MNHEY and CDR2 SMNVEV (reference sequence). This CDR3 comprises 17 residues. J gave up 10 bases and V 5 bases, and 20 bases lay outside the gene matches.

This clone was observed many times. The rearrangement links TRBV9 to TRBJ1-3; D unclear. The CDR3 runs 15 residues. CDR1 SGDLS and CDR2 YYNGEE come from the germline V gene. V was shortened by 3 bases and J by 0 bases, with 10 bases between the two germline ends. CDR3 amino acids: CASSADGRSGNTIYF. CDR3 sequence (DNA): TGTGCCAGCAGCGCGGACGGTCGCTCTGGAAACACCATATATTTT.

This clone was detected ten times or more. The CDR3 region has the DNA TGTGCCATCAGCCCGACAGATGCCCAGCCCCAGCATTTT. Translated: CAISPTDAQPQHF. This chain links TRBV10-3 with TRBJ1-5; tentatively, D is TRBD1 (5 bases). V was pared by 6 bases and J by 7 bases, with 13 bases between. Germline values: CDR1 ENHRY, CDR2 SYGVKD. This CDR3 spans 13 amino acids.

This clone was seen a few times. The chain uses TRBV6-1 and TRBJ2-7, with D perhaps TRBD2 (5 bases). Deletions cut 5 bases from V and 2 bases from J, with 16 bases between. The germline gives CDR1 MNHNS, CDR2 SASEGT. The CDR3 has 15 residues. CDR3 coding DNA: TGTGCCAGCAGTTATTTTAGGGAGACCACCTACGAGCAGTACTTC. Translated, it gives CASSYFRETTYEQYF.

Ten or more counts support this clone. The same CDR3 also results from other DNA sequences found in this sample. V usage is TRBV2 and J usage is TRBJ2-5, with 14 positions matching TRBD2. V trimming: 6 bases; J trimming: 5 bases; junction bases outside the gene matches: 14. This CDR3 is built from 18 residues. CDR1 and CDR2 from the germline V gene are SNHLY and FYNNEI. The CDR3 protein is CASSRGTSGRVGAETQYF. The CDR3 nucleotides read TGTGCCAGCAGCCGCGGGACTAGCGGGAGAGTCGGTGCGGAGACCCAGTACTTC.

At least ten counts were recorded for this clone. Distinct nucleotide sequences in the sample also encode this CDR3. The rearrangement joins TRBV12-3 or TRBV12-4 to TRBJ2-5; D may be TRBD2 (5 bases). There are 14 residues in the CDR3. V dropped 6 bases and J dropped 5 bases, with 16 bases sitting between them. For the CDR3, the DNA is TGTGCCAGCAGCCGCTCGGGGATCTCCGAGACCCAGTACTTC. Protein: CASSRSGISETQYF.